This T cell receptor beta chain is from a study of blood T cell repertoires in COVID-19. For the study at large: Acute and convalescent COVID-19 samples came from the United States, Italy and Spain. The analysed material was cDNA or gDNA that came from T cells, B-cell-depleted T cells, or PBMCs.

This clone was seen just once. V shed 1 base, J shed 0 bases, and the junction held 3 bases outside the gene matches. CDR1 and CDR2 (germline): LGHDT, YNNKEL (reference sequence). This CDR3 is built from 16 residues. In the source study's methods: Counts of nucleated cells, estimated from reference gene primer amplification, were obtained. The data were produced by immunoSEQ multiplex PCR, yet TCRdb's version contains in-frame clones alone and is incomplete. The DNA gave D and trimming, while V, J and clone size come from that table. Of 60,000 to 85,000 clones detected, around 83% appear once; the ten largest clones hold around 38%.

J is TRBJ1-3 and V is TRBV3-1 (or the pseudogene TRBV3-2); 7 nucleotides agree with TRBD1. The receptor's source is a man older than 75 with acute or convalescent COVID-19. The sample comprised peripheral blood. The CDR3 is CASSQVNRGSGNTIYF. The DNA for the CDR3 is TGTGCCAGCAGCCAAGTGAACAGGGGCTCTGGAAACACCATATATTTT.